The T cell receptor (beta chain) described here comes from a study of T cell responses to AZD1222 COVID-19 vaccine. General study points: It should be noted that donors were predominantly white British and more often female, and clonal diversity was possibly underestimated.

The ends lost 5 bases at V and 2 bases at J; junction bases unmatched: 8. CDR1 is SGHVS, CDR2 FQNEAQ, per germline. This CDR3 contains 15 residues. Method: immunoSEQ multiplex PCR; TCRdb's copy keeps in-frame clones and lacks some. The sample contains roughly 180,000 clones, about 89% of which appear only once. This clone was counted between two and nine times. The target antigen is unknown. The source was peripheral blood, collected 28 days after the second AZD1222 dose. The receptor comes from an adult who received the AZD1222 COVID-19 vaccine. The chain links TRBV7-8 to TRBJ2-5; 7 bases agree with TRBD2. The CDR3 loop reads CASSRYLAVQETQYF. CDR3 nucleotides: TGTGCCAGCAGCCGGTACCTAGCGGTTCAAGAGACCCAGTACTTC.